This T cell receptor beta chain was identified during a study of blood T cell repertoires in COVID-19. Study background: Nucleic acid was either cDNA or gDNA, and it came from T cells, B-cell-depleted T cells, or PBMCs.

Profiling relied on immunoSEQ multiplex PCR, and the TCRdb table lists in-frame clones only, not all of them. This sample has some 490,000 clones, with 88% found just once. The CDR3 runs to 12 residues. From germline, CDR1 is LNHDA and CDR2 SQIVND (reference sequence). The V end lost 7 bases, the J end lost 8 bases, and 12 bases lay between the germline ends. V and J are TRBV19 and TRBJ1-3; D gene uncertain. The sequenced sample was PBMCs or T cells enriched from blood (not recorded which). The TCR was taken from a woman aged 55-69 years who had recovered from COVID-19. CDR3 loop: CASTGLSDTIYF. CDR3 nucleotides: TGTGCCAGTACCGGACTGTCGGACACCATATATTTT.